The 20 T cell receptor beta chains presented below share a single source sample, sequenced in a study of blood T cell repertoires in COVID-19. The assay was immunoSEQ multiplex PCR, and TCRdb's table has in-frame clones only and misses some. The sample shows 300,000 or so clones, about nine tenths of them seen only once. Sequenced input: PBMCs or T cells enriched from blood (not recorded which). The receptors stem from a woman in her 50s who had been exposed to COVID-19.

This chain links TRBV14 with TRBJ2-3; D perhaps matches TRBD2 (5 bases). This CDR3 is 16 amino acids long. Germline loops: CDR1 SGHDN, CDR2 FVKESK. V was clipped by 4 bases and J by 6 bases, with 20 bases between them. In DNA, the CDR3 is TGTGCCAGCAGCCGACTACCCGGAGTGAGTTTTGATACGCAGTATTTT. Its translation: CASSRLPGVSFDTQYF.

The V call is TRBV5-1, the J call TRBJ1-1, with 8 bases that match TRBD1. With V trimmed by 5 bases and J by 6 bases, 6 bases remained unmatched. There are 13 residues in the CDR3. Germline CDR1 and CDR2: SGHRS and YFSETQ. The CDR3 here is CASRRTGSPEAFF. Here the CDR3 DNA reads TGCGCCAGCAGAAGGACAGGGTCGCCTGAAGCTTTCTTT.

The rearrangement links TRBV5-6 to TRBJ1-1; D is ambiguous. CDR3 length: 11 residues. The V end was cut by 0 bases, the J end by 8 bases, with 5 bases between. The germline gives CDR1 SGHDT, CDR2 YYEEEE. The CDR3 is CASSLGGEAFF. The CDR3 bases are TGTGCCAGCAGCTTGGGCGGGGAAGCTTTCTTT.

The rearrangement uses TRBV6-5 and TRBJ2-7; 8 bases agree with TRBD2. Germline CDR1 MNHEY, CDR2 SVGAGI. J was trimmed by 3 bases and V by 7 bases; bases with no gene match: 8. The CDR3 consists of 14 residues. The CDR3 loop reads CASTHRGGGYEQYF. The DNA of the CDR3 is TGTGCCAGCACCCATCGGGGGGGCGGCTACGAGCAGTACTTC.

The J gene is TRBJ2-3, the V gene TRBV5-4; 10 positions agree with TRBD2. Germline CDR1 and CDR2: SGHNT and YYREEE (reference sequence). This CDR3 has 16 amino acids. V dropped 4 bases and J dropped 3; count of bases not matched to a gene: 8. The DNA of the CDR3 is TGTGCCAGCAGCCAACCCAAGCGGGGGGGAACAGATACGCAGTATTTT. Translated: CASSQPKRGGTDTQYF.

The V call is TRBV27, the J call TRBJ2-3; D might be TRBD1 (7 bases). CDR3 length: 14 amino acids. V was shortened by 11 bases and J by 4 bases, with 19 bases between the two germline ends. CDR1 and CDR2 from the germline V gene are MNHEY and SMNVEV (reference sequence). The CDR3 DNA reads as TGTGCCGCCAGGGGGGCCGCGTCGTCAGATACGCAGTATTTT. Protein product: CAARGAASSDTQYF.

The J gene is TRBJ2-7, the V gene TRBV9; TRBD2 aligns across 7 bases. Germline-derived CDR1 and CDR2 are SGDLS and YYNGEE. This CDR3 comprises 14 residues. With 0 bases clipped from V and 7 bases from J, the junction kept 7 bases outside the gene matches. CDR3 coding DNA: TGTGCCAGCAGCGTAGATTTGCGGGGAGGGGAGCAGTACTTC. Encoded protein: CASSVDLRGGEQYF.

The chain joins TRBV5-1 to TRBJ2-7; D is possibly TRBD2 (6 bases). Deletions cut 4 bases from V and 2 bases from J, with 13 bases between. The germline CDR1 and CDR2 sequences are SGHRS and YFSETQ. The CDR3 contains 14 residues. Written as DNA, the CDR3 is TGCGCCAGCAGCCCGGACGGGGGACCCTACGAGCAGTACTTC. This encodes CASSPDGGPYEQYF.

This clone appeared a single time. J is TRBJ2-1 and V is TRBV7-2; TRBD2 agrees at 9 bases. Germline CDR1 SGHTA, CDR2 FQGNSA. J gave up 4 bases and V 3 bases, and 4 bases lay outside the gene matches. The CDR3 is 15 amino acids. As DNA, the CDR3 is TGTGCCAGCAGCTTTAGCGGGGGTTTTTACAATGAGCAGTTCTTC. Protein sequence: CASSFSGGFYNEQFF.

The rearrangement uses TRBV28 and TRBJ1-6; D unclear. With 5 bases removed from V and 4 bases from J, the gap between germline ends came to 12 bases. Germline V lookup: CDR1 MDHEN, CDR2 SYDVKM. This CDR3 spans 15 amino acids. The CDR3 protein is CASSPSTGYNSPLHF. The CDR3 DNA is TGTGCCAGCAGTCCCTCTACGGGATATAATTCACCCCTCCACTTT. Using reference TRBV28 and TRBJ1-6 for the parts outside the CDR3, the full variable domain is DVKVTQSSRYLVKRTGEKVFLECVQDMDHENMFWYRQDPGLGLRLIYFSYDVKMKEKGDIPEGYSVSREKKERFSLILESASTNQTSMYLCASSPSTGYNSPLHFGNGTRLTVT.

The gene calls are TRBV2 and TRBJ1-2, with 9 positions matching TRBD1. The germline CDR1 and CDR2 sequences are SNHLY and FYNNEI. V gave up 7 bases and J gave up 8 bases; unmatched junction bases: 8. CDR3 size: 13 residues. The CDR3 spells CASITGTGIGYTF. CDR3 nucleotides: TGTGCCAGCATCACGGGGACAGGGATCGGCTACACCTTC.

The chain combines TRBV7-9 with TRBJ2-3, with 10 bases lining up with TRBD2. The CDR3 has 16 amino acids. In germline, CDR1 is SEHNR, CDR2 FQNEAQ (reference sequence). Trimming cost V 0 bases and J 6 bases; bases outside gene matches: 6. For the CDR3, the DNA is TGTGCCAGCAGCTTAGCGCCCGGGACTAGCGATGATACGCAGTATTTT. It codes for CASSLAPGTSDDTQYF.

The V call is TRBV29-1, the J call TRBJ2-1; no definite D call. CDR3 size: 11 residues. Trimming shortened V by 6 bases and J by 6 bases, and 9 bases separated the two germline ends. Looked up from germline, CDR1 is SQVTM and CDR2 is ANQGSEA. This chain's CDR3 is CSVHSTNEQFF. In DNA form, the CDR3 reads TGCAGCGTGCATAGTACCAATGAGCAGTTCTTC.

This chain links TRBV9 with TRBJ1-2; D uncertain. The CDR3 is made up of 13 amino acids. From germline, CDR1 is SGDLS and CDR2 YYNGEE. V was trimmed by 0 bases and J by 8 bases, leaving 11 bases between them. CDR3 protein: CASSVEVFGGYTF. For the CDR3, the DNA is TGTGCCAGCAGCGTAGAGGTGTTCGGGGGCTACACCTTC.

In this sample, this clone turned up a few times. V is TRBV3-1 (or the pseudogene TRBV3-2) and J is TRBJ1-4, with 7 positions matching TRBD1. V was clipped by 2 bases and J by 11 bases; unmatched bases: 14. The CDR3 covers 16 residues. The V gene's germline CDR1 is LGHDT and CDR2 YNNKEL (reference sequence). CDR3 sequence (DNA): TGTGCCAGCAGCCAAATGGGACAGTTCGGCTATGGGAAACTGTTTTTT. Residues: CASSQMGQFGYGKLFF.

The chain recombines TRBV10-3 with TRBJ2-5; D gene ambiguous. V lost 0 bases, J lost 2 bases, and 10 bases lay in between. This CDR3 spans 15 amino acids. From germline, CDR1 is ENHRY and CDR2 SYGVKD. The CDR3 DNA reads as TGTGCCATCAGTGAGTCTGGCAGGCCACAAGAGACCCAGTACTTC. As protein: CAISESGRPQETQYF.

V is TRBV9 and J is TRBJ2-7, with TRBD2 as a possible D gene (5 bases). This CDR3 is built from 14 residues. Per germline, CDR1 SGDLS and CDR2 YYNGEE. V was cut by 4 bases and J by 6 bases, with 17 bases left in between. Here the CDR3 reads CASSSRTAPGEQYF. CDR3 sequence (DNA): TGTGCCAGCAGCTCCCGGACTGCTCCGGGCGAGCAGTACTTC.

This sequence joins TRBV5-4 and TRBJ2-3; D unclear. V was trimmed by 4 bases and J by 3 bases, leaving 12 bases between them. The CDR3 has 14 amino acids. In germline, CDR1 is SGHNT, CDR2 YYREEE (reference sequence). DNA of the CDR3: TGTGCCAGCAGCACCCGAGGTGGAACAGATACGCAGTATTTT. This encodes CASSTRGGTDTQYF.

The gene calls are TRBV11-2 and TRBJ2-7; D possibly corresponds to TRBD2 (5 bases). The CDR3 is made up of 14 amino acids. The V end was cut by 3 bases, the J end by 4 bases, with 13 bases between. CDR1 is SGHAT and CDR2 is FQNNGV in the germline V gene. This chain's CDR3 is CASSFGFTGYEQYF. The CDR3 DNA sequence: TGTGCCAGCAGCTTTGGGTTTACGGGGTACGAGCAGTACTTC. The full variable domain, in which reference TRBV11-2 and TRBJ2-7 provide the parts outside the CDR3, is EAGVAQSPRYKIIEKRQSVAFWCNPISGHATLYWYQQILGQGPKLLIQFQNNGVVDDSQLPKDRFSAERLKGVDSTLKIQPAKLEDSAVYLCASSFGFTGYEQYFGPGTRLTVT.

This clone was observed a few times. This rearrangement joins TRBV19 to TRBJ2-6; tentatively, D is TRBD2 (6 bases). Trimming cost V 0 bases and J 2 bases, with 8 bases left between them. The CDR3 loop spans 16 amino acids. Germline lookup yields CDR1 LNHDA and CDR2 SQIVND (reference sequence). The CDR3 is CASSIDGGTGANVLTF. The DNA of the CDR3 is TGTGCCAGTAGTATAGATGGAGGGACTGGGGCCAACGTCCTGACTTTC.